This TCR beta chain was recorded in a study of T cells in localized non-small cell lung cancer (TCRdb year 2020). As for the study more broadly: T cell repertoires of approximately 250 early-stage NSCLC patients were analyzed, with tumors being compared against uninvolved tumor-adjacent lungs. The cohort consisted of 236 treatment-naive NSCLC patients whose localized lung tumors had been resected. The mean age of the NSCLC patients was under 70 years, with 130 or so men and around 100 women. What the study reported, not specific to this receptor: Of the top 100 tumor clones, a median of around 57 were detected in paired uninvolved adjacent lung; over 25 were also among that lung's top 100. Because multi-region tumor sequencing was not performed, intratumor heterogeneity could not be ruled out. Uninvolved tumor-adjacent lung showed the highest T cell clonality, higher than tumor, which suggests more focused antigenic responses in the uninvolved tumor-adjacent lung. Because of the exploratory design, TCR variables were selected using unadjusted p-values without false-discovery rate correction. Longer overall survival was associated with higher T cell density in blood, whereas shorter survival was associated with higher clonality in adjacent lung.

The CDR1 and CDR2 encoded by the germline V gene are MDHEN and SYDVKM. The CDR3 runs 14 residues from the cysteine to the phenylalanine. Only the CDR3 DNA stays, 42 bases, in frame from base 1. Here V drops 4 bases and J drops 7 bases, and the junction holds 8 bases not matched to any gene. At diagnosis, tumor, uninvolved tumor-adjacent lung and peripheral blood were collected and then preserved as a mix of FFPE and fresh-frozen material. For TCR repertoire profiling, blood samples were analyzed in the form of peripheral blood mononuclear cells. Comments on this clone: It has no known antigen specificity. One base away there is no much larger clone; base qualities are not given.

The immunoSEQ Assay was used to sequence TCR beta CDR3 regions from DNA. From the authors' description of their analysis: To compute T cell density, TCR beta template counts were normalized to usable DNA, which was estimated by amplifying housekeeping genes. Richness was estimated using the preseqR package, with extrapolation to 400,000 templates for PBMC samples and to 120,000 templates for tissue samples. Clonality was defined by subtracting Pielou's evenness from one. Tissue-enriched TCRs were identified through differential abundance testing performed on productive amino-acid clonotypes, with a minimum total count of 5 and an alpha of 0.1. The Jaccard Index and the Morisita Overlap Index were used to measure how much the repertoires overlapped between compartments. GLIPH grouped TCR beta CDR3s together with public tetramer-defined viral CDR3s, and a viral motif had to include at least three viral sequences and show V-gene enrichment. Not all clones reach the TCRdb copy of this immuneACCESS table, which keeps in-frame sequences only. Checked studies attribute under half of the gap to unresolved V genes and leave the rest unexplained. V, J and clone size derive from that table, while D and trimming were established from the DNA sequence. In all, the sample holds 45,000 to 55,000 clones, and 86% of those were seen once. The ten largest make up more than 15% of the sample.

This receptor was taken from a male donor aged 60 or older with stage III squamous cell lung carcinoma. This specimen consisted of peripheral blood, obtained before any cancer treatment. The rearrangement combines TRBV28 with TRBJ1-2; 8 central nucleotides agree with TRBD1. The nucleotide sequence reads TGTGCCAGCAGTTCGGCAGGGGGCAGCGGTGGCTACACCTTC. This gives the protein CASSSAGGSGGYTF.